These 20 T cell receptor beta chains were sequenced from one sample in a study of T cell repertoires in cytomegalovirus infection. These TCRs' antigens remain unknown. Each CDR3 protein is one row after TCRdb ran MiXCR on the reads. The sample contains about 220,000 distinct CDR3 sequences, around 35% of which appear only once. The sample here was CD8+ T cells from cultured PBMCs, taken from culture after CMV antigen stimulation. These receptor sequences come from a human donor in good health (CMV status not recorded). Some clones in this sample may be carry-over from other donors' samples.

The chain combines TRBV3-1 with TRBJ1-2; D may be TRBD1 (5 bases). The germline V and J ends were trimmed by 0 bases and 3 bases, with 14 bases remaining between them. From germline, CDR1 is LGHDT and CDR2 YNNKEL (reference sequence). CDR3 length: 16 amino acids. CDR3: CASSQDGEGIHYGYTF. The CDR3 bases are TGTGCCAGCAGCCAAGACGGGGAGGGGATCCACTATGGCTACACCTTC.

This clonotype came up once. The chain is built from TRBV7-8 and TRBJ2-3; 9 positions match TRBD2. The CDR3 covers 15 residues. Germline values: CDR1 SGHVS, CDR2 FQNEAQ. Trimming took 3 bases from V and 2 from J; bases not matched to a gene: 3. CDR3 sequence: CASSFLAGFTDTQYF. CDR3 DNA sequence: TGTGCCAGCAGCTTTCTAGCGGGGTTCACAGATACGCAGTATTTT. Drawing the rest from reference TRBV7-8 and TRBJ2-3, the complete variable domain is GAGVSQSPRYKVAKRGQDVALRCDPISGHVSLFWYQQALGQGPEFLTYFQNEAQLDKSGLPSDRFFAERPEGSVSTLKIQRTQQEDSAVYLCASSFLAGFTDTQYFGPGTRLTVL.

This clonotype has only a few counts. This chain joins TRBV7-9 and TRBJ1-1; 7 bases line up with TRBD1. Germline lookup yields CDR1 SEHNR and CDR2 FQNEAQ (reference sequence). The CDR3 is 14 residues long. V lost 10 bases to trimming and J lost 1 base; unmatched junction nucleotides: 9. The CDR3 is CAMERDRKNTEAFF. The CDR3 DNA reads TGTGCCATGGAACGGGACAGAAAGAACACTGAAGCTTTCTTT.

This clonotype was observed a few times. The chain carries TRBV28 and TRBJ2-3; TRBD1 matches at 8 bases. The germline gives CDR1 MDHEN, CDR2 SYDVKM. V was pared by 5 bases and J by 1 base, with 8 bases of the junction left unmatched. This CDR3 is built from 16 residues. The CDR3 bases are TGTGCCAGCAGTCCTGGACAGGGTGAAGGCACAGATACGCAGTATTTT. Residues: CASSPGQGEGTDTQYF.

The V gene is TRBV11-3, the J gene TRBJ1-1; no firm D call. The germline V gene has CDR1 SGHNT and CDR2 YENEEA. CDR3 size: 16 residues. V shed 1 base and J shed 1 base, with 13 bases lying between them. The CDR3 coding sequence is TGTGCCAGCAGCTTAGGGGCACGGCATACGAACACTGAAGCTTTCTTT. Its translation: CASSLGARHTNTEAFF.

CDR3: CASSSTGGWTTEAFF. Here the CDR3 DNA reads TGTGCCAGCAGTTCGACAGGGGGATGGACCACTGAAGCTTTCTTT. This chain joins TRBV7-3 and TRBJ1-1; TRBD1 matches at 9 bases. In germline, CDR1 is SGHTA, CDR2 FQGTGA. Losses at the gene ends were 6 bases for V and 4 bases for J; bases not matched to a gene: 9. The CDR3 runs 15 residues.

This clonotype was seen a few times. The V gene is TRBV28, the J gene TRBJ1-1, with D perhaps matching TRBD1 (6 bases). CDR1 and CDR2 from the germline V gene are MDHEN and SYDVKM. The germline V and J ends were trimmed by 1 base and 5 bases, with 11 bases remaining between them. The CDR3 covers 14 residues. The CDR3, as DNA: TGTGCCAGCAGTTTATCAGGGGCTAGGACTGAAGCTTTCTTT. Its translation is CASSLSGARTEAFF.

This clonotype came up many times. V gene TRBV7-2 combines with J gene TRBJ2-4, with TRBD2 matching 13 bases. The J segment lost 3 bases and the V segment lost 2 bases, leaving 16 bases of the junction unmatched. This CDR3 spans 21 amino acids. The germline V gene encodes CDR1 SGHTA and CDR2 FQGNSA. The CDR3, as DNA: TGTGCCAGCAGCTTATGGCTGACGGGACTAGCGGGGTCGATGAGCAAAAACATTCAGTACTTC. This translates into CASSLWLTGLAGSMSKNIQYF.

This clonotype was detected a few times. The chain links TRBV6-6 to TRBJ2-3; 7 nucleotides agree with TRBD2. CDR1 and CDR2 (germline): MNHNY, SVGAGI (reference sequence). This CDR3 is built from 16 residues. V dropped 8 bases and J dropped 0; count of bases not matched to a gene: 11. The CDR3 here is CASGGGRAESTDTQYF. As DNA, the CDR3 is TGTGCCAGCGGTGGGGGGAGGGCCGAGAGCACAGATACGCAGTATTTT.

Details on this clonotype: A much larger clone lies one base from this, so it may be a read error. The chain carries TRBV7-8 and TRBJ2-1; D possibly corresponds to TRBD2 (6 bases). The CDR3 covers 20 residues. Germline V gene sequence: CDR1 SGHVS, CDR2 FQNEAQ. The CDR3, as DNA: TGTGCCAGCAACTTAGCGAAAGTAGCGGAAGGTAAGAGCTCCTACAATGAGCAGTTCTTC. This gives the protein CASNLAKVAEGKSSYNEQFF.

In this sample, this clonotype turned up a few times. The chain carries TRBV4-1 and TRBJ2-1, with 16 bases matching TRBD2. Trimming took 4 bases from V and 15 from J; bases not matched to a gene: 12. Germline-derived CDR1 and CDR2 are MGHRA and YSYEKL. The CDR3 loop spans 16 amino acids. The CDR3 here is CASSLSWGTSGGVPFF. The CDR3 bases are TGCGCCAGCAGCCTAAGTTGGGGGACTAGCGGGGGGGTACCGTTCTTC.

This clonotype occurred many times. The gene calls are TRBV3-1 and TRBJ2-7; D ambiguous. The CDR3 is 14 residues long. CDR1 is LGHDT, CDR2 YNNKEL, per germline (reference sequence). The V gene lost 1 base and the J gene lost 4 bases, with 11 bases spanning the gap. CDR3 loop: CASSQAALNYEQYF. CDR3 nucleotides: TGTGCCAGCAGCCAAGCCGCCTTAAATTACGAGCAGTACTTC.

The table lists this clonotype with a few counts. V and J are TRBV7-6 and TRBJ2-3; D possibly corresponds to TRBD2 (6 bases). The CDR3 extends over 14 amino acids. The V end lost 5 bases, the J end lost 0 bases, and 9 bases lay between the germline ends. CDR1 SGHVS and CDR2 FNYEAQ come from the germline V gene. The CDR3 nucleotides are TGTGCCAGCAGCCGCGGAGGGAGCACAGATACGCAGTATTTT. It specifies CASSRGGSTDTQYF.

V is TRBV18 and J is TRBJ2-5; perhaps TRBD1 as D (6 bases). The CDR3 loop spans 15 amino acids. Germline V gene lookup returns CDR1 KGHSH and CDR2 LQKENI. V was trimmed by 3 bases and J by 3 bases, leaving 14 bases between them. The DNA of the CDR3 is TGTGCCAGCTCACCCGGCAGACAGGACAAAGAGACCCAGTACTTC. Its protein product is CASSPGRQDKETQYF.

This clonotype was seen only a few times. The CDR3 is CASSEGVGTYGYTF. Written as DNA, the CDR3 is TGTGCCAGCAGTGAAGGGGTCGGGACCTATGGCTACACCTTC. The V and J genes are TRBV6-1 and TRBJ1-2; TRBD1 is a possible D gene (5 bases). Trimming left V 1 base short and J 4 bases short, with 10 bases between. This CDR3 region has 14 residues. Germline lookup yields CDR1 MNHNS and CDR2 SASEGT.

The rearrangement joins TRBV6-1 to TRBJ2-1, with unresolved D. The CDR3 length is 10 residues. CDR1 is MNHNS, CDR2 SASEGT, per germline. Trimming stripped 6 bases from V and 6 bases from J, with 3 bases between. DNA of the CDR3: TGTGCCAGCAGGACCAATGAGCAGTTCTTC. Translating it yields CASRTNEQFF.

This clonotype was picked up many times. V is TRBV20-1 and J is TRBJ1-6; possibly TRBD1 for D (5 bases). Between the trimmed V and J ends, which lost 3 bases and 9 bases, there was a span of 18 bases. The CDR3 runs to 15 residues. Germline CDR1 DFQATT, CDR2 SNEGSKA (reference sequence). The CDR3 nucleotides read TGCAGTGCTAGTAACCAACGGGGGTTCAGTTCACCCCTCCACTTT. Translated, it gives CSASNQRGFSSPLHF.

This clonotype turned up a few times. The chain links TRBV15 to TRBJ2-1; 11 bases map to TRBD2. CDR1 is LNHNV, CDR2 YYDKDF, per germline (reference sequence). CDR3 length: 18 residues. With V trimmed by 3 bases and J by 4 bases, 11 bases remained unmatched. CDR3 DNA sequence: TGTGCCACCAGCAGTACGGGACTAGCGGAGACCATTTACAATGAGCAGTTCTTC. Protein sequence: CATSSTGLAETIYNEQFF.

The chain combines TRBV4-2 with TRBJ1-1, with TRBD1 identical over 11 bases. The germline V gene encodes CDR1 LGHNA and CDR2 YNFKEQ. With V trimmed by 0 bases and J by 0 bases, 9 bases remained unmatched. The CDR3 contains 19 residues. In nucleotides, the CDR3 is TGTGCCAGCAGCCAAGATTTGTGGACAGGGGGCTTTTTGAACACTGAAGCTTTCTTT. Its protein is CASSQDLWTGGFLNTEAFF.

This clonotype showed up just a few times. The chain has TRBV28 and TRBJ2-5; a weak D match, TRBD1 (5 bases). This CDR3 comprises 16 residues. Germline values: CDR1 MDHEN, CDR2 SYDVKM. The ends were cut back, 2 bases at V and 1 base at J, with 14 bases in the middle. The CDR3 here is CASSLPLRTPQETQYF. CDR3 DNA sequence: TGTGCCAGCAGTTTACCCCTGCGGACACCCCAAGAGACCCAGTACTTC.